The clone carrying this T cell receptor beta chain was picked up many times. No antigen is known for it. With 0 bases removed from V and 3 bases from J, the gap between germline ends came to 8 bases. CDR3 length equals 13 residues. Germline V lookup: CDR1 SQVTM, CDR2 ANQGSEA. This specimen comes from a study of T cells in Graves' hyperthyroidism and ophthalmopathy. Notes on the study in general: Most thyroid clonotypes that were expanded above 0.001 also turned up in blood.

Patients were excluded for uncontrolled infection, other autoimmune disease, pregnancy or lactation. Clinical symptoms, serum thyroxine and TRAb, thyroid ultrasound and orbital computed tomography were used for the diagnoses. What was amplified from RNA transcripts were TCR beta CDR3 regions. TCR CDR3 underwent first-round RT-PCR with the HTBI primer set. TCRdb ran MiXCR on the multiplex PCR reads and lists one entry per CDR3 protein. This table has 750,000 to 950,000 distinct CDR3 sequences, around 39% appearing once. The receptor's source is a man between 18 and 29 years old with Graves' hyperthyroidism. This chain links TRBV29-1 with TRBJ1-1, with a weak D call TRBD1 (5 bases). Sequencing was performed on blood. The CDR3 sequence: CSVEDGHYTEAFF. Here the CDR3 DNA reads TGCAGCGTTGAAGACGGACATTACACTGAAGCTTTCTTT.